Reported below is one TCR beta chain. The assay was immunoSEQ multiplex PCR, and TCRdb's table has in-frame clones only and misses some. This table holds roughly 81,000 clones, 91% found once. V shed 6 bases, J shed 9 bases, and the junction held 1 base outside the gene matches. The CDR3 has 10 amino acids. Looked up from germline, CDR1 is MRHNA and CDR2 is SNTAGT. This sample was included in a study of blood T cell repertoires in COVID-19. This TCR derives from a woman aged 50 to 60 in a cohort sampled during active COVID-19. Sequenced material: peripheral blood. The chain joins TRBV6-4 to TRBJ2-5; the match to TRBD2 covers 7 bases. CDR3 bases: TGTGCCAGCAGGGGGGGGGCCCAGTACTTC. It encodes CASRGGAQYF.